This TCR beta chain derives from a study of human T cells and chemical hapten exposure. V shed 4 bases and J 1 base; nucleotides not matched to a gene: 6. CDR1 SQVTM and CDR2 ANQGSEA come from the germline V gene. The CDR3 sequence is 14 residues long. Time point indicated: patch test 2, 6 weeks after DPC sensitization. Treatment specified: therapeutic diphenylcyclopropenone sensitization with weekly scalp DPC. TCRdb passed the RACE reads through MiXCR, listing each CDR3 protein once. This sample has over 130,000 distinct CDR3 sequences, with roughly 12% found just once. The clonotype was recovered from a woman in her 50s with alopecia areata. Some clones in this sample may be carry-over from other donors' samples. The sample here was whole blood, taken in connection with sensitization to the hapten diphenylcyclopropenone (DPC). The rearrangement joins TRBV29-1 to TRBJ1-1; 7 positions match TRBD1. CDR3 region: CSVVDRAGNTEAFF. CDR3 nucleotide sequence: TGCAGCGTTGTCGACAGGGCAGGGAACACTGAAGCTTTCTTT.